The clone carrying this T cell receptor (beta chain) was observed many times. Preparing the TCRbeta library involved the use of unique molecular identifiers. A single record per CDR3 protein comes from TCRdb applying MiXCR to the PCR reads. The data contain about 240,000 distinct CDR3 sequences, around 13% of them singletons. This record comes from a study of T-cell reconstitution after alpha-beta-depleted transplantation in children. V dropped 5 bases and J dropped 1 base, with 12 bases sitting between them. Germline CDR1 and CDR2: MNHNS and SASEGT. The CDR3 covers 15 residues. This sample comprised PBMCs from the stem cell graft donor, obtained from the stem cell graft. The chain carries TRBV6-1 and TRBJ1-5; D is undetermined. The receptor's source is a human donor who donated a stem cell graft to a child with acute lymphoblastic leukemia. Here the CDR3 reads CASSPSPTSNQPQHF. The CDR3 DNA reads TGTGCCAGCAGTCCTTCCCCGACAAGCAATCAGCCCCAGCATTTT.